This T cell receptor (beta chain) was observed in a study of T cells after yellow fever vaccination (dated by TCRdb to about 2019). Concerning the study at large: The SMART-Seq v4 Ultra Low Input RNA kit was used to prepare libraries from fractions with low cell numbers. Blood was drawn at multiple timepoints before and after primary and secondary immunization, with bulk PBMC replicates and cell subsets isolated. To track T-cell clones before and after primary and booster YFV17D yellow fever vaccination, bulk TCR alpha and beta repertoires were sequenced longitudinally. The cohort comprised two healthy male donors, one aged 18 to 29 and one aged 30 to 40 years.

Overall study results and their limits: The secondary T-cell response was found to be weaker but faster than the primary response, with a peak reached on day 5 rather than on day 15. After the booster, most clones that had expanded after primary vaccination were detected again (almost 97% of CD4 and roughly 86% of CD8), suggesting broad maintenance of memory. A small share of clonotypes occurred in both CD4 and CD8 compartments, likely arising from convergent recombination. Computational filtering was required because FACS-sorted repertoires could contain abundant contaminating clonotypes from the bulk population. Because the study included only a couple of donors, the extent to which the findings can be generalized is limited.

The meaning of the sample's treatment or condition label: live attenuated yellow fever vaccine strain. Two biological replicates of bulk PBMCs were collected at each blood-draw timepoint. A standard Ficoll-Paque protocol was used to isolate PBMCs from peripheral blood. TriZol was used to extract RNA from bulk PBMCs, from CD4 and CD8 fractions, and from dextramer-positive and dextramer-negative fractions. This clonotype was recorded at least ten times. The target of this receptor is not known. No base quality values were provided; no much bigger clone lies one nucleotide off. Reading from cysteine to phenylalanine, the CDR3 counts 13 amino acids. Just the 39-base CDR3 DNA is kept, in frame starting at base 1. The junction shows trimming of 4 bases on V and 5 bases on J, plus 12 bases between the germline ends. Via the germline V gene, CDR1 is SGHDT and CDR2 YYEEEE. TCR cDNA was made using 5'RACE template switching, a step that added a universal primer site and unique molecular identifiers. Priming for cDNA synthesis came from both the TCR alpha and TCR beta constant segments. Library amplification involved two PCR steps, and the second step added sample barcodes and sequencing adapters. Sequencing of libraries was performed on Illumina HiSeq 2500 (2x100 bp) or NovaSeq (2x150 bp). The original pipeline was this. MIGEC was used to demultiplex reads and collapse the reads into UMI consensus sequences, and MiXCR was used for V(D)J alignment. Vaccine-responding clonotypes were defined with edgeR using replicate PBMC samples, requiring FDR below 0.01 and a log2 fold change above 5 up to day 15. Bulk clonotypes were assigned CD4 or CD8 identity according to which sequenced CD4 or CD8 repertoire held them at higher abundance. The public sequencing data were trimmed at Q25 with fastp and processed into clonotypes with MiXCR by TCRdb, which kept only in-frame beta chains. All rows with the same CDR3 protein become a single entry with the most common DNA and genes. TCRdb, not the original authors, processed these V and J calls. For this sample the table gives 450,000 to 550,000 distinct CDR3 sequences, of which 20% to 25% were detected only once. The top ten constitute about 17% of the sample.

This sample comprised PBMCs, obtained 20 to 25 days after the first yellow fever vaccination. The TCR was taken from a man between 18 and 35 years old who received the YFV17D yellow fever vaccine. The chain couples TRBV5-6 to TRBJ1-2; D gene: possibly TRBD1, on 5 matching bases. The CDR3 region has the sequence CASSRRGDYGYTF. In nucleotides, the sequence is TGTGCCAGCAGCCGGCGGGGGGATTATGGCTACACCTTC.